The 11 T cell receptor beta chains below come from one sample, sequenced in a study of T cell responses to AZD1222 COVID-19 vaccine. Produced via immunoSEQ multiplex PCR; TCRdb's table is partial and in-frame only. In the table there are about 120,000 clones, roughly 87% of which are singletons. Sequenced material: peripheral blood, taken on day 0 of AZD1222 vaccination. These receptors were collected from an adult in good health.

CDR3 loop: CASSPRQGPFGPYNEQFF. In nucleotides, the CDR3 is TGTGCCAGCTCACCACGGCAAGGTCCCTTCGGGCCCTACAATGAGCAGTTCTTC. This sequence joins TRBV18 and TRBJ2-1; D uncertain. CDR3 length equals 18 residues. Germline V gene sequence: CDR1 KGHSH, CDR2 LQKENI. V was shortened by 1 base and J by 2 bases, with 18 bases between the two germline ends.

This clone was detected once. This chain's CDR3 is CASSQVIRGRGYGYTF. CDR3 nucleotides: TGCGCCAGCAGCCAAGTGATAAGGGGCAGGGGCTATGGCTACACCTTC. The chain recombines TRBV4-1 with TRBJ1-2; weak D call: TRBD1 (6 bases). The germline CDR1 and CDR2 sequences are MGHRA and YSYEKL. V lost 1 base to trimming and J lost 4 bases, with 16 bases between them. CDR3 length: 16 residues.

This rearrangement joins TRBV19 to TRBJ1-6, with TRBD1 as a possible D gene (5 bases). Per germline, CDR1 LNHDA and CDR2 SQIVND (reference sequence). The CDR3 spans 14 residues. Trimming left V 3 bases short and J 5 bases short, with 8 bases between. The CDR3 loop reads CASSIFRDNSPLHF. CDR3 nucleotides: TGTGCCAGTAGTATCTTCAGGGATAATTCACCCCTCCACTTT.

This chain links TRBV6-5 with TRBJ2-7; 7 bases line up with TRBD1. The CDR3 runs 13 residues. Germline V gene lookup returns CDR1 MNHEY and CDR2 SVGAGI. Unmatched junction bases numbered 4, after V lost 5 bases and J lost 3 bases. The CDR3 DNA sequence: TGTGCCAGCAGTAACCGGGACAGCTACGAGCAGTACTTC. Its protein product is CASSNRDSYEQYF.

This chain joins TRBV30 and TRBJ1-2, with D perhaps matching TRBD1 (5 bases). The V gene lost 4 bases and the J gene lost 0 bases, with 12 bases spanning the gap. CDR3 length equals 14 residues. CDR1 is GTSNPN, CDR2 SVGIG, per germline (reference sequence). CDR3 region: CAWNQGNSNYGYTF. The CDR3 nucleotides are TGTGCCTGGAACCAGGGTAATTCTAACTATGGCTACACCTTC.

The chain links TRBV6-5 to TRBJ2-7; D is perhaps TRBD1 or TRBD2 (5 bases each). The ends were cut back, 6 bases at V and 3 bases at J, with 12 bases in the middle. The CDR3 sequence is 13 residues long. From germline, CDR1 is MNHEY and CDR2 SVGAGI. The CDR3 region is CASRVEGRYEQYF. For the CDR3, the DNA is TGTGCCAGCAGGGTCGAGGGGCGCTACGAGCAGTACTTC.

This clone was picked up a small number of times. This chain connects TRBV5-1 to TRBJ2-5; D possibly uses TRBD1 or TRBD2 (5 bases each). The CDR3 is made up of 14 amino acids. The germline CDR1 and CDR2 sequences are SGHRS and YFSETQ. V lost 4 bases and J lost 1, with 11 bases in between. This CDR3 is CASSTGTSQETQYF. The CDR3, as DNA: TGCGCCAGCAGCACGGGGACCTCCCAAGAGACCCAGTACTTC.

This chain links TRBV2 with TRBJ1-5, with 7 bases lining up with TRBD1. Germline V gene sequence: CDR1 SNHLY, CDR2 FYNNEI. Trimming cost V 7 bases and J 6 bases; bases outside gene matches: 9. The length of the CDR3 is 14 residues. The CDR3 bases are TGTGCCAGCACTCCAGGACAGGTGGGTCAGCCCCAGCATTTT. This sequence encodes CASTPGQVGQPQHF.

This sequence joins TRBV6-5 and TRBJ2-7; TRBD2 aligns across 7 bases. The J segment lost 6 bases and the V segment lost 4 bases, leaving 9 bases of the junction unmatched. The CDR3 totals 14 residues. The germline CDR1 and CDR2 sequences are MNHEY and SVGAGI. The CDR3 DNA reads TGTGCCAGCAGTTTCCCGACTAGCATGGGCGAGCAGTACTTC. This gives the protein CASSFPTSMGEQYF.

The chain uses TRBV5-4 and TRBJ2-3; 16 positions match TRBD2. The V gene end was trimmed by 4 bases and the J gene end by 3 bases; junction bases not matched to a gene: 2. Germline V lookup: CDR1 SGHNT, CDR2 YYREEE (reference sequence). CDR3 length: 16 amino acids. The CDR3 spells CASSPGLAGGTDTQYF. In DNA form, the CDR3 reads TGTGCCAGCAGCCCGGGACTAGCGGGGGGGACAGATACGCAGTATTTT.

The chain uses TRBV19 and TRBJ1-4, with no clear D. Between the trimmed V and J ends, which lost 4 bases and 3 bases, there was a span of 6 bases. This CDR3 has 13 amino acids. Germline assignment: CDR1 LNHDA and CDR2 SQIVND (reference sequence). In DNA, the CDR3 is TGTGCCAGTAGTACCGTGGCTAATGAAAAACTGTTTTTT. Translated, it gives CASSTVANEKLFF.